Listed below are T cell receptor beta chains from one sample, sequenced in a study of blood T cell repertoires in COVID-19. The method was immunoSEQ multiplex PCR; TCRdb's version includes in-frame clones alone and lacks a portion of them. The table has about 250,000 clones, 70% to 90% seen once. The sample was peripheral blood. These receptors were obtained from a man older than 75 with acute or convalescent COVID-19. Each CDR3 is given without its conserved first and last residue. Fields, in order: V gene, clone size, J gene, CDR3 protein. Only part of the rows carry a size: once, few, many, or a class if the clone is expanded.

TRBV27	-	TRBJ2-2	ASSLNGGPGTGELF
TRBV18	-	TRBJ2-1	ASSPDIINEQF
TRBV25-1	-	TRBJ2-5	ASTGMYQGVYQETQY
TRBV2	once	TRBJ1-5	ASTWDRTQPQH
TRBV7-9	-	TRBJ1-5	ASSLAEGNQPQH
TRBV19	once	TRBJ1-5	ASSSGSRQPQH
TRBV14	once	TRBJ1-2	ASSETTGHYGYT
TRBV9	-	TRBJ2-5	ASSVGGGMAQETQY
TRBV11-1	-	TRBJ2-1	ASSSRTGSSYNEQF
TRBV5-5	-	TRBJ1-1	ASTLITGNTEAF
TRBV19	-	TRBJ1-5	ASDPQGVVNQPQH
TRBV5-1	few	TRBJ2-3	ASSLVQASTDTQY
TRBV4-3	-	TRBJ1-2	ASSQDKARSYGYT
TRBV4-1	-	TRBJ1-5	ASSQDFGFSNQPQH
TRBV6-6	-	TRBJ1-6	ASATDNNSPLH
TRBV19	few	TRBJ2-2	ASSQTGGPGELF
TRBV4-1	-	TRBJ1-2	ASSRQPGDAGYGYT
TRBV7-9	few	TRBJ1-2	ASSFTGPNYGYT
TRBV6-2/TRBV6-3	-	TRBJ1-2	ASSQNRGLINYGYT
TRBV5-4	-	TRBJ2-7	ASNPGTGAYEQY
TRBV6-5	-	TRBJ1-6	ASNRQGAVGSPLH
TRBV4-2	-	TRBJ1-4	ASSHAMGRTGGRGKLF
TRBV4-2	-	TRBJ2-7	ASSQGGSSYEQY
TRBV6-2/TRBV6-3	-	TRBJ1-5	ASSPTGGRNQPQH
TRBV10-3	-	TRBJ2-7	AISDLTGLDEQY
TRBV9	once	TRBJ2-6	ASSEGQDRSGANVLT
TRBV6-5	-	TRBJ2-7	ASSSRVLDEQY
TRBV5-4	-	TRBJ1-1	ASSSRSRDKGEAF
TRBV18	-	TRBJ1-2	ASSLTGGGSVNYGYT
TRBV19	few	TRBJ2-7	ASSIGGPATGAYEQY
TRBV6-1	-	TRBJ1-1	ASSEALGQPNTEAF
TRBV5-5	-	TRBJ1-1	ASSQTTSNTEAF
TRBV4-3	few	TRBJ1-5	ASSQELDRGNQPQH
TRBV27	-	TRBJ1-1	ASSLLSTGYDTEAF